The 10 T cell receptor beta chains given below trace back to one sample, sequenced in a study of tumor-infiltrating lymphocytes in primary liver carcinoma. Extraction also yielded germline DNA, while blood RNA was obtained from unsorted whole blood. The input was about 490 ng total RNA; TCR beta cDNA was made from it with a constant-region primer. Library construction for TCR beta comprised three nested multiplex PCR rounds performed with slightly modified ARM-PCR. It was with TRBV1-TRBV30 forward primers and a C-beta reverse primer that the first two PCR rounds were run, at about 10 cycles each. TCRdb redid the calling of the multiplex PCR reads with MiXCR, one entry per CDR3 protein. The sample has just over 300,000 distinct CDR3 sequences; around three fifths are singletons. Sequenced: peripheral blood. All receptors come from a woman in her 30s with primary liver carcinoma and hepatitis B virus infection.

This clonotype was recorded many times. The chain recombines TRBV6-1 with TRBJ2-3, with D possibly TRBD1 on 6 matching bases. Trimming pared 2 bases from V and 1 base from J, leaving 16 bases between. Germline values: CDR1 MNHNS, CDR2 SASEGT. This CDR3 is built from 17 residues. The DNA for the CDR3 is TGTGCCAGCAGTGAATTACTCCGGGACACCCGCACAGATACGCAGTATTTT. Translated, it gives CASSELLRDTRTDTQYF.

This sequence joins TRBV6-5 and TRBJ1-1; TRBD1 matches 7 bases. The CDR3 has 13 amino acids. The J segment lost 0 bases and the V segment lost 10 bases, leaving 5 bases of the junction unmatched. The germline gives CDR1 MNHEY, CDR2 SVGAGI. The CDR3 DNA follows: TGTGCCACCAGGGACAGACTGAACACTGAAGCTTTCTTT. Protein sequence: CATRDRLNTEAFF.

The CDR3 sequence: CASSLDGLYEQYF. The CDR3 DNA reads as TGTGCCAGCAGCTTAGATGGACTCTACGAGCAGTACTTC. This chain joins TRBV11-2 and TRBJ2-7; tentative D call: TRBD2 (5 bases). The germline V gene encodes CDR1 SGHAT and CDR2 FQNNGV. The germline V and J ends were trimmed by 0 bases and 3 bases, with 6 bases remaining between them. The CDR3 spans 13 residues. The complete variable domain, with remaining parts taken from reference TRBV11-2 and TRBJ2-7, reads EAGVAQSPRYKIIEKRQSVAFWCNPISGHATLYWYQQILGQGPKLLIQFQNNGVVDDSQLPKDRFSAERLKGVDSTLKIQPAKLEDSAVYLCASSLDGLYEQYFGPGTRLTVT.

A few counts support this clonotype. A single base separates this from a much larger clone, so it may be a read error. J is TRBJ2-5 and V is TRBV6-5; D may be TRBD1 (6 bases). The CDR3 sequence is 15 residues long. Per the germline V gene, CDR1 is MNHEY and CDR2 is SVGAGI. CDR3 residues: CTSSPERGRGETQYF. The CDR3 DNA is TGTACCAGCAGCCCAGAGAGGGGGAGAGGAGAGACCCAGTACTTC.

This clonotype was observed many times. This rearrangement joins TRBV29-1 to TRBJ2-3; 8 nucleotides agree with TRBD2. Germline V lookup: CDR1 SQVTM, CDR2 ANQGSEA. V was clipped by 4 bases and J by 2 bases; unmatched bases: 5. The CDR3 loop spans 14 amino acids. The chain's CDR3 is CSVGRAGATDTQYF. The CDR3 coding sequence is TGCAGCGTTGGTCGAGCGGGAGCCACAGATACGCAGTATTTT.

About this clonotype itself: Without the conserved terminal phenylalanine or tryptophan, this CDR3 likely stems from a read error. The chain recombines TRBV11-2 with TRBJ2-2; possibly TRBD2 for D (5 bases). The CDR3 contains 14 residues. The ends were cut back, 9 bases at V and 4 bases at J, with 15 bases in the middle. Germline V gene sequence: CDR1 SGHAT, CDR2 FQNNGV. The CDR3 region has the DNA TGTGCCAGTAGCGTGGACTGGAGCACCGGGGAGCTGTTTTAT. Encoded protein: CASSVDWSTGELFY.

This clonotype was seen repeatedly, ten times or more. The chain uses TRBV6-5 and TRBJ1-1; maybe TRBD1 (6 bases). This CDR3 contains 15 residues. CDR1 is MNHEY, CDR2 SVGAGI, per germline. V dropped 0 bases and J dropped 0 bases, with 8 bases sitting between them. CDR3 in DNA: TGTGCCAGCAGTTACTCCGGGGGCCTGAACACTGAAGCTTTCTTT. This codes for CASSYSGGLNTEAFF.

A few counts support this clonotype. The chain combines TRBV12-3 or TRBV12-4 with TRBJ1-1, with D possibly matching TRBD1 (5 bases). V lost 6 bases and J 3 bases, leaving 14 bases between the germline ends. CDR3 length equals 14 residues. This CDR3 reads CASSPRQWDTEAFF. The DNA of the CDR3 is TGTGCCAGCAGCCCACGACAGTGGGACACTGAAGCTTTCTTT.

This clonotype has a count of ten or more. The gene calls are TRBV6-1 and TRBJ2-1; 9 bases are a match to TRBD2. The CDR3 is made up of 17 amino acids. From germline, CDR1 is MNHNS and CDR2 SASEGT. V shed 2 bases, J shed 0 bases, and the junction held 5 bases outside the gene matches. CDR3 region: CASSELAGGPSYNEQFF. DNA of the CDR3: TGTGCCAGCAGTGAACTGGCGGGAGGGCCCTCCTACAATGAGCAGTTCTTC.

The chain joins TRBV2 to TRBJ2-2; D is undetermined. V lost 6 bases, J lost 9 bases, and 11 bases lay in between. Germline V lookup: CDR1 SNHLY, CDR2 FYNNEI. The CDR3 is 12 amino acids. CDR3 DNA: TGTGCCAGCAGGACCTCAGTCAGGGAGCTGTTTTTT. Its translation is CASRTSVRELFF.